Below are 10 T cell receptor beta chains sequenced from a single sample in a study of T cell repertoires in cytomegalovirus infection. MiXCR, applied by TCRdb to the reads, yields one record per CDR3 protein. The sample holds about 740,000 distinct CDR3 sequences, 35% seen once. Input material: PBMCs. These receptors came from a human donor in good health (CMV status not recorded). Some clones in this sample may be carry-over from other donors' samples.

This chain connects TRBV6-1 to TRBJ1-5; D possibly corresponds to TRBD1 (6 bases). The CDR3 spans 16 residues. V shed 6 bases and J shed 0 bases, with 15 bases lying between them. Germline lookup yields CDR1 MNHNS and CDR2 SASEGT. The CDR3 reads CASSLLRGGSNQPQHF. CDR3 bases: TGTGCCAGCAGCCTTCTCAGGGGAGGTAGCAATCAGCCCCAGCATTTT.

This clonotype was seen a few times. This chain joins TRBV10-3 and TRBJ2-1; D is unresolved. The CDR3 has 15 amino acids. Germline CDR1 reads ENHRY; CDR2 reads SYGVKD. V lost 3 bases and J 8 bases, leaving 17 bases between the germline ends. In nucleotides, the CDR3 is TGTGCCATCAGTGACCCGACCTCCCTCGTGGATGAGCAGTTCTTC. Translating gives CAISDPTSLVDEQFF.

This chain joins TRBV4-1 and TRBJ2-3, with unresolved D. CDR1 and CDR2 from the germline V gene are MGHRA and YSYEKL. Trimming cost V 1 base and J 2 bases, with 4 bases left between them. The CDR3 totals 13 residues. CDR3 coding DNA: TGCGCCAGCAGCCAAGTTACCACAGATACGCAGTATTTT. It codes for CASSQVTTDTQYF.

A few counts support this clonotype. DNA for the CDR3: TGTGCCAGCAGTTTGCCTAGGGCTACCTACGAGCAGTACTTC. Its translation is CASSLPRATYEQYF. V usage is TRBV28 and J usage is TRBJ2-7; D not certain. Germline lookup yields CDR1 MDHEN and CDR2 SYDVKM. V dropped 3 bases and J dropped 2 bases, with 11 bases sitting between them. The CDR3 consists of 14 residues.

The chain is built from TRBV7-9 and TRBJ2-7; 7 bases align to TRBD2. Germline CDR1 is SEHNR and CDR2 is FQNEAQ (reference sequence). Losses at the gene ends were 1 base for V and 3 bases for J; bases not matched to a gene: 9. This CDR3 has 16 residues. The CDR3 nucleotides are TGTGCCAGCAGCTTAGGAGGTGAGCGGGAACTCTACGAGCAGTACTTC. Translating it yields CASSLGGERELYEQYF.

This clonotype was counted ten times or more. CDR3 residues: CASSYPPLKNTEAFF. CDR3 coding DNA: TGTGCCAGCAGCTACCCCCCACTAAAGAACACTGAAGCTTTCTTT. The J gene is TRBJ1-1, the V gene TRBV7-2; D call uncertain. CDR3 length equals 15 residues. Trimming left V 4 bases short and J 1 base short, with 13 bases between. Germline loops: CDR1 SGHTA, CDR2 FQGNSA. Combining the CDR3 with reference TRBV7-2 and TRBJ1-1 gives the whole variable domain GAGVSQSPSNKVTEKGKDVELRCDPISGHTALYWYRQSLGQGLEFLIYFQGNSAPDKSGLPSDRFSAERTGGSVSTLTIQRTQQEDSAVYLCASSYPPLKNTEAFFGQGTRLTVV.

This clonotype was seen many times. The V gene is TRBV7-2, the J gene TRBJ2-3, with D hard to call. The CDR3 consists of 15 residues. Germline V gene sequence: CDR1 SGHTA, CDR2 FQGNSA. V gave up 2 bases and J gave up 0 bases, with 9 bases separating them. The CDR3 region is CASSLFRASTDTQYF. DNA of the CDR3: TGTGCCAGCAGCTTATTTAGGGCTAGCACAGATACGCAGTATTTT.

This clonotype was picked up a small number of times. The J gene is TRBJ2-5, the V gene TRBV15; 9 positions agree with TRBD2. J gave up 0 bases and V 1 base, and 0 bases lay outside the gene matches. The V gene's germline CDR1 is LNHNV and CDR2 YYDKDF (reference sequence). This CDR3 has 15 residues. Here the CDR3 reads CATSRGLADQETQYF. DNA for the CDR3: TGTGCCACCAGCAGAGGACTAGCGGACCAAGAGACCCAGTACTTC.

J is TRBJ1-2 and V is TRBV12-3 or TRBV12-4; D unclear. The CDR3 contains 15 residues. Trimming removed 4 bases from V and 7 bases from J, with 19 bases in between. In nucleotides, the CDR3 is TGTGCCAGCAGTTACCTGCAGCTATGGCGGCGTGGCTACACCTTC. Translated, it gives CASSYLQLWRRGYTF.

The table lists this clonotype with a few counts. DNA for the CDR3: TGTGCCATCAGTGAAACGGGGCACAATGAGCAGTTCTTC. Translation: CAISETGHNEQFF. The V call is TRBV10-3, the J call TRBJ2-1; perhaps D is TRBD1 or TRBD2 (5 bases each). The CDR3 totals 13 residues. Germline V CDR1 and CDR2: ENHRY, SYGVKD. The V end lost 3 bases, the J end lost 5 bases, and 8 bases lay between the germline ends.